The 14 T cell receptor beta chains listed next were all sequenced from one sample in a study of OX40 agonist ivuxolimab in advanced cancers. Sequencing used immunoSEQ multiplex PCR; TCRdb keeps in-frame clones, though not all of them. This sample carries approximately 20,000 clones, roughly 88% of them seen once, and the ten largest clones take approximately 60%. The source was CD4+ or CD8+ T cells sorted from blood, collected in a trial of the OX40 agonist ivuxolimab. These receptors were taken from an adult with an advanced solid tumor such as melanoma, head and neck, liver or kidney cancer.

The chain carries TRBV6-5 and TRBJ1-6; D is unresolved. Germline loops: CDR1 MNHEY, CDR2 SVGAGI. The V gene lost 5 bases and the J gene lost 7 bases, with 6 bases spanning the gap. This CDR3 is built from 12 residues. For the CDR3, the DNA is TGTGCCAGCAGTCCTGTGAATTCACCCCTCCACTTT. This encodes CASSPVNSPLHF.

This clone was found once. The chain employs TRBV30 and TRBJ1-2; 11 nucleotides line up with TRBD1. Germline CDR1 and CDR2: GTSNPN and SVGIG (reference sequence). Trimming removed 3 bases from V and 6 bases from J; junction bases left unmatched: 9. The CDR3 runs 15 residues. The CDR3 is CAWRFRDRGLDGYTF. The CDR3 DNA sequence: TGTGCCTGGAGATTCCGGGACAGGGGGTTGGATGGCTACACCTTC. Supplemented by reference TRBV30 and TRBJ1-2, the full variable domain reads SQTIHQWPATLVQPVGSPLSLECTVEGTSNPNLYWYRQAAGRGLQLLFYSVGIGQISSEVPQNLSASRPQDRQFILSSKKLLLSDSGFYLCAWRFRDRGLDGYTFGSGTRLTVV.

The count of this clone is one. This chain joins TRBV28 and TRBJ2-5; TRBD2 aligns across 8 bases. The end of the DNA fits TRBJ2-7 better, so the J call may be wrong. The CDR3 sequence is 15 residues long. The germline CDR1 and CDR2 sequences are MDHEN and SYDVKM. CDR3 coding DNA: TGTGCCAGCAGCACCCCCACTAGCGGCCCCTACGAGCAGTACTTC. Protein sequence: CASSTPTSGPYEQYF.

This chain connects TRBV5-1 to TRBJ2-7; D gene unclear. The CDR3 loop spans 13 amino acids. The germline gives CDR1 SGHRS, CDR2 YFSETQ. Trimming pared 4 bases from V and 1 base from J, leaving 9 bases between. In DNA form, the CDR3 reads TGCGCCAGCAGCCCCTCCGGGTCCTACGAGCAGTACTTC. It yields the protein CASSPSGSYEQYF.

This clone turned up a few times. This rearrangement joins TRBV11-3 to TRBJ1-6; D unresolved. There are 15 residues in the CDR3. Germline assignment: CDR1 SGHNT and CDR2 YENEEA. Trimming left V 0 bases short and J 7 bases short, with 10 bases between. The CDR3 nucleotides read TGTGCCAGCAGCTTAGATTCGCGAGGGAATTCACCCCTCCACTTT. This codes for CASSLDSRGNSPLHF.

CDR3 bases: TGCGCCAGCAGCCAAGCACTAGGGAGCCTCGAGCAGTACTTC. Its protein product is CASSQALGSLEQYF. The chain carries TRBV4-1 and TRBJ2-7; weak D call: TRBD2 (5 bases). Germline V lookup: CDR1 MGHRA, CDR2 YSYEKL. V lost 1 base, J lost 6 bases, and 13 bases lay in between. The CDR3 contains 14 residues.

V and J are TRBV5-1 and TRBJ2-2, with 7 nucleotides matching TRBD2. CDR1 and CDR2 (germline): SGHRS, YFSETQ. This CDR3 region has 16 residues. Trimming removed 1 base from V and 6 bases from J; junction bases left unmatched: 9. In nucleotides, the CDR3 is TGCGCCAGCAGCTTGTCCGGGAGGATTGGAGCCGGGGAGCTGTTTTTT. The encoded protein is CASSLSGRIGAGELFF. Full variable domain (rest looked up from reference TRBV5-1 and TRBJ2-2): KAGVTQTPRYLIKTRGQQVTLSCSPISGHRSVSWYQQTPGQGLQFLFEYFSETQRNKGNFPGRFSGRQFSNSRSEMNVSTLELGDSALYLCASSLSGRIGAGELFFGEGSRLTVL.

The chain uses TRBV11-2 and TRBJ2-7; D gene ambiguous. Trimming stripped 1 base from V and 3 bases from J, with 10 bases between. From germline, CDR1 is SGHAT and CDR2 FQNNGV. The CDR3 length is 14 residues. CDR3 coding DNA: TGTGCCAGCAGCTTAGTGGGCGCTCACTACGAGCAGTACTTC. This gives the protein CASSLVGAHYEQYF.

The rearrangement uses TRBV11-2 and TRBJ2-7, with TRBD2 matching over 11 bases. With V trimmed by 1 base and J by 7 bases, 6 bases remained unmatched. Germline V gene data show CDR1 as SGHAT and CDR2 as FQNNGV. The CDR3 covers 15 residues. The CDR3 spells CASSLGVAGGKEQYF. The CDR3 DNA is TGTGCCAGCAGCTTAGGTGTAGCGGGGGGGAAAGAGCAGTACTTC.

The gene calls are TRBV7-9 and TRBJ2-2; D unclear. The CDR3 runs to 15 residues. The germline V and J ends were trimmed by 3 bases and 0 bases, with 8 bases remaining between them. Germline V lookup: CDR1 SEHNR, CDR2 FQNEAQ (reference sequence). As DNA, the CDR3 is TGTGCCAGCAGCTTGGAATTCCCGAACACCGGGGAGCTGTTTTTT. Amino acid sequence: CASSLEFPNTGELFF.

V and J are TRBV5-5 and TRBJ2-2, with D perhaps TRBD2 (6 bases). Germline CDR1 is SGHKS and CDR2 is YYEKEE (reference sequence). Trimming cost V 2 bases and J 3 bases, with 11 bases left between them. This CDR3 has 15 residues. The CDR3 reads CASSFAREDTGELFF. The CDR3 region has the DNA TGTGCCAGCAGCTTTGCCAGGGAGGACACCGGGGAGCTGTTTTTT.

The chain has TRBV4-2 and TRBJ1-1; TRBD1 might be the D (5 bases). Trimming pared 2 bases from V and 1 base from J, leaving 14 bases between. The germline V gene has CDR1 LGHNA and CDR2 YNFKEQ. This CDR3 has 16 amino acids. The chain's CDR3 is CASSQRDSRENTEAFF. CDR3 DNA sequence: TGTGCCAGCAGCCAAAGAGACAGTAGAGAGAACACTGAAGCTTTCTTT.

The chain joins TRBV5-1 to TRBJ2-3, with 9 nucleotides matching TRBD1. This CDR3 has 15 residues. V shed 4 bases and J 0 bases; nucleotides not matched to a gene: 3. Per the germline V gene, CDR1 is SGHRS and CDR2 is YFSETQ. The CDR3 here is CASSPGQGSTDTQYF. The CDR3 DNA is TGCGCCAGCAGCCCAGGACAGGGGAGCACAGATACGCAGTATTTT.

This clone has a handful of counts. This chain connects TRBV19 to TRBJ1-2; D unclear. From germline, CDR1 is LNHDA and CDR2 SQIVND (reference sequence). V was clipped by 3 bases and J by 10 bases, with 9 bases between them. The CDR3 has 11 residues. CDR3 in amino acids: CASSIGVDYTF. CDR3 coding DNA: TGTGCCAGTAGTATTGGGGTTGACTACACCTTC.